The rows below give T cell receptor beta chains drawn from one sample of a study of control samples from healthy donors and cancer patients. Sequenced by immunoSEQ multiplex PCR; TCRdb stores in-frame clones only, minus some. The data contain about 100,000 clones, around 85% of them singletons. Material for sequencing was blood. The origin of the receptors is a man aged 25 to 40 in good health. The CDR3 runs from the conserved cysteine through the conserved F or W. Each record gives: clone size, V gene, J gene, D gene, CDR3 DNA, CDR3 protein. D genes are given only for firm matches. The listing skips clone size in some rows; elsewhere it reads once, few, many or a size class.

clone_size: NA
v_call: TRBV5-6
j_call: TRBJ1-4
d_call: NA
cdr3_nt: TGTGCCAGCAGCTTGCGGAGTTCCGGTGAAAAACTGTTTTTT
cdr3_aa: CASSLRSSGEKLFF

clone_size: once
v_call: TRBV2
j_call: TRBJ2-3
d_call: NA
cdr3_nt: TGTGCCAGCAGTGAGGTGCGGGGCCTCGGGGATACGCAGTATTTT
cdr3_aa: CASSEVRGLGDTQYF

clone_size: NA
v_call: TRBV10-3
j_call: TRBJ1-4
d_call: TRBD1
cdr3_nt: TGTGCCATCAGCCCATCGACAGGGGTGGAAAAACTGTTTTTT
cdr3_aa: CAISPSTGVEKLFF

clone_size: NA
v_call: TRBV18
j_call: TRBJ2-7
d_call: TRBD1
cdr3_nt: TGTGCCAGCTCTCCCAAGACAGGGCTCCTCTACGAGCAGTACTTC
cdr3_aa: CASSPKTGLLYEQYF

clone_size: NA
v_call: TRBV7-8
j_call: TRBJ2-5
d_call: TRBD2
cdr3_nt: TGTGCCAGCAGCTCGACTAGCGGGGGACTATCTGGAGAGACCCAGTACTTC
cdr3_aa: CASSSTSGGLSGETQYF

clone_size: many
v_call: TRBV7-8
j_call: TRBJ1-1
d_call: TRBD1
cdr3_nt: TGTGCCAGCAGCTTAGACAGGGGAACTGAAGCTTTCTTT
cdr3_aa: CASSLDRGTEAFF

clone_size: NA
v_call: TRBV27
j_call: TRBJ1-2
d_call: NA
cdr3_nt: TGTGCCAGCAGTTCCCGGGCTTATAACTATGGCTACACCTTC
cdr3_aa: CASSSRAYNYGYTF

clone_size: NA
v_call: TRBV5-6
j_call: TRBJ1-4
d_call: TRBD1
cdr3_nt: TGTGCCAGCAGCACCTGGACAGGTTTTGCAACTAATGAAAAACTGTTTTTT
cdr3_aa: CASSTWTGFATNEKLFF

clone_size: NA
v_call: TRBV13
j_call: TRBJ2-3
d_call: NA
cdr3_nt: TGTGCCAGCAGCTTCCGAGACACAGATTACACAGATACGCAGTATTTT
cdr3_aa: CASSFRDTDYTDTQYF

clone_size: NA
v_call: TRBV7-9
j_call: TRBJ2-1
d_call: NA
cdr3_nt: TGTGCCAGCAGTCCCGGGACGGGGGAAAGCTCCTACAATGAGCAGTTCTTC
cdr3_aa: CASSPGTGESSYNEQFF

clone_size: NA
v_call: TRBV5-1
j_call: TRBJ1-1
d_call: NA
cdr3_nt: TGCGCCAGCAGCTTAAGCGGGATGAACACTGAAGCTTTCTTT
cdr3_aa: CASSLSGMNTEAFF

clone_size: NA
v_call: TRBV19
j_call: TRBJ1-4
d_call: TRBD1
cdr3_nt: TGTGCCAGTAGTACTTTGGGACAGGGGGCATCTAATGAAAAACTGTTTTTT
cdr3_aa: CASSTLGQGASNEKLFF

clone_size: NA
v_call: TRBV11-2
j_call: TRBJ2-7
d_call: NA
cdr3_nt: TGTGCCAGCAGCTTAATCGCGCTTGCCGGGACAAACTACGAGCAGTACTTC
cdr3_aa: CASSLIALAGTNYEQYF

clone_size: NA
v_call: TRBV5-1
j_call: TRBJ2-3
d_call: TRBD2
cdr3_nt: TGCGCCAGCAGCTCCCCCGGTCGTAGCGGGGGGGCGAATACGCAGTATTTT
cdr3_aa: CASSSPGRSGGANTQYF

clone_size: NA
v_call: TRBV24-1
j_call: TRBJ2-7
d_call: NA
cdr3_nt: TGTGCCACCAGAGGGGACACCTACGAGCAGTACTTC
cdr3_aa: CATRGDTYEQYF

clone_size: NA
v_call: TRBV6-5
j_call: TRBJ1-3
d_call: TRBD1
cdr3_nt: TGTGCCGCCGACAGGGCTGGAAACACCATATATTTT
cdr3_aa: CAADRAGNTIYF

clone_size: NA
v_call: TRBV3-1/TRBV3-2
j_call: TRBJ1-2
d_call: TRBD1
cdr3_nt: TGTGCCAGCAGCTACGGGACAGGCGGCTATGGCTACACCTTC
cdr3_aa: CASSYGTGGYGYTF

clone_size: NA
v_call: TRBV28
j_call: TRBJ2-6
d_call: NA
cdr3_nt: TGTGCCAGCAGCCTTGCTAGCTCTGGGGCCAACGTCCTGACTTTC
cdr3_aa: CASSLASSGANVLTF

clone_size: NA
v_call: TRBV18
j_call: TRBJ1-1
d_call: NA
cdr3_nt: TGTGCCAGCTCACCAAGGACAGTGAACACTGAAGCTTTCTTT
cdr3_aa: CASSPRTVNTEAFF

clone_size: few
v_call: TRBV15
j_call: TRBJ1-5
d_call: NA
cdr3_nt: TGTGCCACCAGCAGAGTGGCCCTCAGGGGAATTGGCAATCAGCCCCAGCATTTT
cdr3_aa: CATSRVALRGIGNQPQHF

clone_size: NA
v_call: TRBV5-1
j_call: TRBJ1-1
d_call: NA
cdr3_nt: TGCGCCAGCAGCGCTTCCAGGGGCCCAACCACTGAAGCTTTCTTT
cdr3_aa: CASSASRGPTTEAFF

clone_size: few
v_call: TRBV30
j_call: TRBJ1-2
d_call: TRBD1
cdr3_nt: TGTGCCGGCCACCGGAGTGGGACAGGGGTGAACTATGGCTACACCTTC
cdr3_aa: CAGHRSGTGVNYGYTF

clone_size: NA
v_call: TRBV27
j_call: TRBJ1-1
d_call: NA
cdr3_nt: TGTGCCAGCAGCTTGGCAGGGATGAACACTGAAGCTTTCTTT
cdr3_aa: CASSLAGMNTEAFF

clone_size: few
v_call: TRBV30
j_call: TRBJ1-3
d_call: NA
cdr3_nt: TGTGCCTGCTCAAGCTCTGGAAACACCATATATTTT
cdr3_aa: CACSSSGNTIYF

clone_size: NA
v_call: TRBV2
j_call: TRBJ1-5
d_call: NA
cdr3_nt: TGTGCCAGCAGAGACACGGGGGACGTGCGACCCCAGCATTTT
cdr3_aa: CASRDTGDVRPQHF

clone_size: NA
v_call: TRBV7-2
j_call: TRBJ2-7
d_call: NA
cdr3_nt: TGTGCCAGCAGCTTACCGGGTGGAGAGCAGTACTTC
cdr3_aa: CASSLPGGEQYF

clone_size: NA
v_call: TRBV25-1
j_call: TRBJ1-5
d_call: NA
cdr3_nt: TGTGCCAGCTCAGACACGCGGACCAATCAGCCCCAGCATTTT
cdr3_aa: CASSDTRTNQPQHF

clone_size: NA
v_call: TRBV18
j_call: TRBJ2-7
d_call: TRBD2
cdr3_nt: TGTGCCAGCTCACCTCGGGGAGGGCGGTACGAGCAGTACTTC
cdr3_aa: CASSPRGGRYEQYF

clone_size: NA
v_call: TRBV7-9
j_call: TRBJ1-4
d_call: NA
cdr3_nt: TGTGCCAGCAGCACGAGGCGCGGGGGAAATGAAAAACTGTTTTTT
cdr3_aa: CASSTRRGGNEKLFF

clone_size: NA
v_call: TRBV6-5
j_call: TRBJ1-4
d_call: NA
cdr3_nt: TGTGCCAGCAGTCCTCAGGGGTTGTCTAATGAAAAACTGTTTTTT
cdr3_aa: CASSPQGLSNEKLFF

clone_size: NA
v_call: TRBV6-6
j_call: TRBJ1-2
d_call: TRBD1
cdr3_nt: TGTGCCAGCAGTTACTTTCCGGGACAGGGAAATGGCTACACCTTC
cdr3_aa: CASSYFPGQGNGYTF